The 22 T cell receptor beta chains in this list originate from one sample, sequenced in a study of human T cells and chemical hapten exposure. The time point: pre-sensitization, week 0. Noted treatment: therapeutic diphenylcyclopropenone sensitization with weekly scalp DPC. TCRdb re-derived calls from the RACE reads in MiXCR, one entry per CDR3 protein. The data contain under 300,000 distinct CDR3 sequences, over 8% of them singletons. The material was whole blood, obtained in connection with sensitization to the hapten diphenylcyclopropenone (DPC). Receptors were obtained from a middle-aged woman with alopecia areata. Some clones in this sample may be carry-over from other donors' samples.

The J gene is TRBJ2-7, the V gene TRBV6-5; D perhaps matches TRBD1 (5 bases). This CDR3 is built from 13 residues. The germline gives CDR1 MNHEY, CDR2 SVGAGI. Between the trimmed V and J ends, which lost 2 bases and 1 base, there was a span of 6 bases. This chain's CDR3 is CASSYDSSYEQYF. CDR3 nucleotide sequence: TGTGCCAGCAGTTACGACAGTTCCTACGAGCAGTACTTC.

This clonotype was recorded at least ten times. J is TRBJ1-2 and V is TRBV12-3 or TRBV12-4; TRBD1 aligns across 8 bases. This CDR3 has 13 residues. V gave up 6 bases and J gave up 2 bases; unmatched junction bases: 2. CDR3 coding DNA: TGTGCCAGCAGCCGGACAGGGAACTATGGCTACACCTTC. Translation gives CASSRTGNYGYTF.

The chain recombines TRBV9 with TRBJ1-2; a weak D match, TRBD1 (5 bases). The CDR3 contains 16 residues. Germline CDR1 and CDR2: SGDLS and YYNGEE. V lost 6 bases, J lost 0 bases, and 18 bases lay in between. CDR3 in DNA: TGTGCCAGCAAGGTTTTGACGGACACTGCTAACTATGGCTACACCTTC. Its translation: CASKVLTDTANYGYTF. Using reference TRBV9 and TRBJ1-2 for the parts outside the CDR3, the full variable domain is DSGVTQTPKHLITATGQRVTLRCSPRSGDLSVYWYQQSLDQGLQFLIQYYNGEERAKGNILERFSAQQFPDLHSELNLSSLELGDSALYFCASKVLTDTANYGYTFGSGTRLTVV.

The CDR3 DNA follows: TGCGCCAGCAGCTTGGCCCCGACAGGGGTTGCCGGGGAGCTGTTTTTT. Translation: CASSLAPTGVAGELFF. The genes are TRBV5-1 and TRBJ2-2, with 8 bases identical to TRBD1. Germline assignment: CDR1 SGHRS and CDR2 YFSETQ. The CDR3 runs to 16 residues. V shed 0 bases, J shed 6 bases, and the junction held 7 bases outside the gene matches.

This clonotype has only a few counts. This rearrangement joins TRBV28 to TRBJ2-1; the D gene is possibly TRBD2 (6 bases). Germline V gene data show CDR1 as MDHEN and CDR2 as SYDVKM. This CDR3 spans 14 amino acids. V was clipped by 4 bases and J by 6 bases, with 13 bases between them. The CDR3, as DNA: TGTGCCAGCAGTTCCCCGGGAGCTGGCAATGAGCAGTTCTTC. This sequence encodes CASSSPGAGNEQFF.

In its sample, this clonotype was seen many times. The chain joins TRBV7-9 to TRBJ2-4, with a weak D call TRBD2 (6 bases). Trimming removed 5 bases from V and 14 bases from J, with 13 bases in between. Germline values: CDR1 SEHNR, CDR2 FQNEAQ (reference sequence). The CDR3 is 11 residues long. CDR3 sequence: CASSLGTFKYF. For the CDR3, the DNA is TGTGCCAGCAGCCTGGGGACTTTTAAGTACTTC.

The V and J genes are TRBV7-9 and TRBJ1-4; no firm D call. With 5 bases removed from V and 7 bases from J, the gap between germline ends came to 17 bases. The germline V gene encodes CDR1 SEHNR and CDR2 FQNEAQ (reference sequence). This CDR3 is 15 amino acids long. As DNA, the CDR3 is TGTGCCAGCAGCAGCGGGATTTCCGGCGGTGAAAAACTGTTTTTT. This gives the protein CASSSGISGGEKLFF.

V is TRBV7-9 and J is TRBJ2-7; unclear D gene. The germline V and J ends were trimmed by 5 bases and 5 bases, with 22 bases remaining between them. Per the germline V gene, CDR1 is SEHNR and CDR2 is FQNEAQ (reference sequence). The CDR3 loop spans 16 amino acids. CDR3 nucleotides: TGTGCCAGCAGCCCCCTGGACGCGGCCCGATGGGACGAGCAGTACTTC. As protein: CASSPLDAARWDEQYF.

This clonotype has more than one count but fewer than ten. The gene calls are TRBV5-1 and TRBJ2-3; D may correspond to TRBD1 or TRBD2 (5 bases each). V was pared by 10 bases and J by 0 bases, with 12 bases between. The CDR3 covers 13 residues. The germline gives CDR1 SGHRS, CDR2 YFSETQ. CDR3 protein: CARPGPSTDTQYF. CDR3 bases: TGCGCCCGACCGGGACCAAGCACAGATACGCAGTATTTT.

The chain has TRBV6-1 and TRBJ1-1; D is unresolved. This CDR3 spans 13 amino acids. Trimming took 6 bases from V and 1 from J, leaving 9 bases between them. Germline assignment: CDR1 MNHNS and CDR2 SASEGT. The CDR3, as DNA: TGTGCCAGCAGGGTACCGGCGAACACTGAAGCTTTCTTT. The encoded protein is CASRVPANTEAFF.

V and J are TRBV6-1 and TRBJ2-1, with D maybe TRBD2 (6 bases). V lost 11 bases, J lost 2 bases, and 16 bases lay in between. The CDR3 loop spans 14 amino acids. Germline CDR1 and CDR2: MNHNS and SASEGT. CDR3 coding DNA: TGTGCCGTAGGTTCCGGGGGAGCCTACAATGAGCAGTTCTTC. This encodes CAVGSGGAYNEQFF.

The genes are TRBV29-1 and TRBJ2-3; a possible D gene is TRBD1 (6 bases). CDR3 size: 14 residues. V lost 7 bases and J lost 3, with 17 bases in between. Germline assignment: CDR1 SQVTM and CDR2 ANQGSEA. DNA for the CDR3: TGCAGCGCCGTCCTCAGGGGTACGACAGATACGCAGTATTTT. Amino acid sequence: CSAVLRGTTDTQYF.

This clonotype was seen only a few times. The chain recombines TRBV20-1 with TRBJ2-3; weak D call: TRBD2 (5 bases). Germline V gives CDR1 DFQATT, CDR2 SNEGSKA (reference sequence). The V end lost 4 bases, the J end lost 0 bases, and 8 bases lay between the germline ends. This CDR3 has 13 residues. The CDR3 reads CSAKGGSTDTQYF. DNA of the CDR3: TGCAGTGCTAAGGGCGGGAGCACAGATACGCAGTATTTT.

The rearrangement uses TRBV18 and TRBJ2-2, with D unclear. From germline, CDR1 is KGHSH and CDR2 LQKENI. This CDR3 spans 15 amino acids. The germline V and J ends were trimmed by 3 bases and 0 bases, with 8 bases remaining between them. In DNA, the CDR3 is TGTGCCAGCTCACCTGGCCAGACGAACACCGGGGAGCTGTTTTTT. It specifies CASSPGQTNTGELFF.

The chain links TRBV10-3 to TRBJ1-1, with D maybe TRBD1 (6 bases). Deletions cut 10 bases from V and 3 bases from J, with 12 bases between. The CDR3 length is 12 residues. The V gene's germline CDR1 is ENHRY and CDR2 SYGVKD. The DNA for the CDR3 is TGTGCCACCCGGAGGGGGGACACTGAAGCTTTCTTT. Translation: CATRRGDTEAFF.

This clonotype was seen a handful of times. The J gene is TRBJ2-7, the V gene TRBV18, with 8 bases aligning to TRBD2. Unmatched junction bases numbered 6, after V lost 4 bases and J lost 7 bases. CDR3 size: 13 residues. Looked up from germline, CDR1 is KGHSH and CDR2 is LQKENI. CDR3 amino acids: CASSQQREGEQYF. The CDR3 DNA reads as TGTGCCAGCTCACAACAACGGGAGGGTGAGCAGTACTTC.

This clonotype has only a few counts. The chain combines TRBV29-1 with TRBJ2-5; 7 nucleotides align to TRBD2. The ends lost 3 bases at V and 7 bases at J; junction bases unmatched: 8. This CDR3 spans 13 amino acids. Germline-derived CDR1 and CDR2 are SQVTM and ANQGSEA. Here the CDR3 reads CSVESQGGGTQYF. CDR3 DNA sequence: TGCAGCGTTGAGTCCCAGGGCGGGGGGACCCAGTACTTC.

This clonotype was detected ten times or more. The rearrangement joins TRBV28 to TRBJ1-1, with D possibly being TRBD1 (6 bases). Germline-derived CDR1 and CDR2 are MDHEN and SYDVKM. V lost 7 bases to trimming and J lost 5 bases, with 17 bases between them. This CDR3 has 14 residues. CDR3 bases: TGTGCCAGCATAATAGAGGGGGGAGGGACTGAAGCTTTCTTT. Protein product: CASIIEGGGTEAFF. The full variable domain, with the rest looked up from reference TRBV28 and TRBJ1-1, is DVKVTQSSRYLVKRTGEKVFLECVQDMDHENMFWYRQDPGLGLRLIYFSYDVKMKEKGDIPEGYSVSREKKERFSLILESASTNQTSMYLCASIIEGGGTEAFFGQGTRLTVV.

This clonotype came up many times. This chain connects TRBV11-2 to TRBJ2-2, with D perhaps TRBD1 or TRBD2 (5 bases each). V lost 5 bases and J lost 4, with 11 bases in between. Germline CDR1 SGHAT, CDR2 FQNNGV. This CDR3 has 14 amino acids. The CDR3 loop reads CASSRGESTGELFF. Written as DNA, the CDR3 is TGTGCCAGCAGCAGGGGAGAGAGCACCGGGGAGCTGTTTTTT.

This clonotype was seen more than once but under ten times. The rearrangement links TRBV13 to TRBJ1-1; perhaps TRBD1 as D (5 bases). This CDR3 contains 14 residues. Trimming stripped 4 bases from V and 4 bases from J, with 13 bases between. The germline CDR1 and CDR2 sequences are PRHDT and FYEKMQ (reference sequence). CDR3 DNA: TGTGCCAGCAGCTCCCAATCCGGGGGCACTGAAGCTTTCTTT. It yields the protein CASSSQSGGTEAFF. Using reference TRBV13 and TRBJ1-1 for the parts outside the CDR3, the full variable domain is AAGVIQSPRHLIKEKRETATLKCYPIPRHDTVYWYQQGPGQDPQFLISFYEKMQSDKGSIPDRFSAQQFSDYHSELNMSSLELGDSALYFCASSSQSGGTEAFFGQGTRLTVV.

This clonotype was detected many times. The chain recombines TRBV18 with TRBJ2-5, with no clear D. Germline loops: CDR1 KGHSH, CDR2 LQKENI. The length of the CDR3 is 14 residues. V shed 2 bases and J shed 4 bases, with 11 bases lying between them. CDR3 DNA sequence: TGTGCCAGCTCACCAAGGTCCTCGTCAGAGACCCAGTACTTC. Its translation: CASSPRSSSETQYF.

The rearrangement uses TRBV11-2 and TRBJ1-1; tentative D call: TRBD1 (6 bases). In germline, CDR1 is SGHAT, CDR2 FQNNGV. Trimming shortened V by 3 bases and J by 3 bases, and 17 bases separated the two germline ends. CDR3 length: 16 amino acids. Here the CDR3 reads CASSFFRGRTDTEAFF. In nucleotides, the CDR3 is TGTGCCAGCAGCTTCTTCCGGGGGCGTACGGACACTGAAGCTTTCTTT. Combining the CDR3 with reference TRBV11-2 and TRBJ1-1 gives the whole variable domain EAGVAQSPRYKIIEKRQSVAFWCNPISGHATLYWYQQILGQGPKLLIQFQNNGVVDDSQLPKDRFSAERLKGVDSTLKIQPAKLEDSAVYLCASSFFRGRTDTEAFFGQGTRLTVV.